The 21 T cell receptor beta chains given below trace back to one sample, sequenced in a study of T cells in Graves' hyperthyroidism and ophthalmopathy. Template material for amplifying TCR beta CDR3 regions consisted of RNA transcripts. The HTBI primer set drove a first-round RT-PCR of the TCR CDR3. Each CDR3 protein is one row after TCRdb ran MiXCR on the multiplex PCR reads. The sample yields 530,000 or so distinct CDR3 sequences, 24% seen once. Sequences were obtained from blood. The receptor set was obtained from a woman aged 25 to 45 with Graves' ophthalmopathy.

This clonotype was seen repeatedly, ten times or more. The chain is built from TRBV6-5 and TRBJ2-7, with D possibly TRBD1 on 6 matching bases. Germline V gives CDR1 MNHEY, CDR2 SVGAGI. This CDR3 has 13 residues. V was shortened by 4 bases and J by 5 bases, with 12 bases between the two germline ends. Here the CDR3 reads CASSLQGPHEQYF. Written as DNA, the CDR3 is TGTGCCAGCAGTTTACAGGGCCCCCACGAGCAGTACTTC.

The chain joins TRBV7-8 to TRBJ2-7; 7 nucleotides match TRBD1. Looked up from germline, CDR1 is SGHVS and CDR2 is FQNEAQ. V lost 5 bases, J lost 0 bases, and 7 bases stayed unmatched. The CDR3 sequence is 15 residues long. The CDR3 nucleotides are TGTGCCAGCAGCAGGGGACAGCGACCCTCCTACGAGCAGTACTTC. It yields the protein CASSRGQRPSYEQYF.

This clonotype occurred many times. The genes are TRBV20-1 and TRBJ1-1; 7 bases are a match to TRBD1. CDR1 and CDR2 (germline): DFQATT, SNEGSKA (reference sequence). This CDR3 comprises 14 residues. The ends lost 0 bases at V and 8 bases at J; junction bases unmatched: 9. Here the CDR3 DNA reads TGCAGTGCTAGAGACCCTGAGACAGGGTCAGAAGCTTTCTTT. Its protein is CSARDPETGSEAFF.

The rearrangement joins TRBV6-1 to TRBJ1-2, with D tentatively TRBD1 (5 bases). The V and J ends lost 8 bases and 8 bases respectively, with 15 bases between them. The CDR3 is made up of 12 amino acids. Germline V gene lookup returns CDR1 MNHNS and CDR2 SASEGT. The CDR3: CASRPNGGGYTF. For the CDR3, the DNA is TGTGCCAGCCGCCCGAACGGGGGAGGCTACACCTTC.

This clonotype was picked up a small number of times. The chain recombines TRBV27 with TRBJ1-5, with unresolved D. This CDR3 has 16 amino acids. The V and J ends lost 5 bases and 1 base respectively, with 15 bases between them. The germline V gene encodes CDR1 MNHEY and CDR2 SMNVEV (reference sequence). CDR3 bases: TGTGCCAGCAGTCCTCTATTTCCAGGCAGCAATCAGCCCCAGCATTTT. It yields the protein CASSPLFPGSNQPQHF.

This clonotype was seen at least ten times. The chain recombines TRBV20-1 with TRBJ1-1, with D perhaps TRBD1 (6 bases). Germline CDR1 is DFQATT and CDR2 is SNEGSKA (reference sequence). This CDR3 has 17 amino acids. The V and J ends lost 0 bases and 1 base respectively, with 18 bases between them. CDR3 sequence (DNA): TGCAGTGCTAGAGACCCTGCTGGGGGGCGCTGGAACACTGAAGCTTTCTTT. Protein product: CSARDPAGGRWNTEAFF.

The chain recombines TRBV12-3 or TRBV12-4 with TRBJ1-5; the D is unclear. The CDR3 has 17 residues. V was trimmed by 4 bases and J by 0 bases, leaving 16 bases between them. The CDR3 protein is CASSSSGQQNSNQPQHF. The CDR3 bases are TGTGCCAGCAGTTCAAGTGGGCAGCAGAATAGCAATCAGCCCCAGCATTTT.

This clonotype was seen at least ten times. The gene calls are TRBV6-5 and TRBJ1-2, with D unclear. Per germline, CDR1 MNHEY and CDR2 SVGAGI. There are 14 residues in the CDR3. The V end lost 0 bases, the J end lost 4 bases, and 9 bases lay between the germline ends. Here the CDR3 reads CASSYSVQTYGYTF. CDR3 nucleotide sequence: TGTGCCAGCAGTTACTCGGTACAGACCTATGGCTACACCTTC.

This rearrangement joins TRBV6-1 to TRBJ1-6, with unresolved D. V shed 4 bases and J shed 13 bases, with 8 bases lying between them. CDR1 is MNHNS, CDR2 SASEGT, per germline. This CDR3 is 11 amino acids long. Here the CDR3 DNA reads TGTGCCAGCAGTGTAGATCCGCCCCTCCACTTT. It encodes CASSVDPPLHF.

The chain carries TRBV11-2 and TRBJ2-5, with D perhaps TRBD1 or TRBD2 (7 bases each). Germline lookup yields CDR1 SGHAT and CDR2 FQNNGV. CDR3 length: 17 amino acids. Trimming pared 5 bases from V and 4 bases from J, leaving 23 bases between. CDR3 region: CASSTYRGAGEGETQYF. The CDR3 DNA sequence: TGTGCCAGCAGCACCTACAGGGGTGCGGGAGAAGGAGAGACCCAGTACTTC.

This clonotype was recorded at least ten times. The genes are TRBV27 and TRBJ2-4; D remains ambiguous. The CDR3 length is 14 residues. CDR1 and CDR2 (germline): MNHEY, SMNVEV (reference sequence). Trimming took off 6 bases at V and 1 base at J, with 10 bases between the two ends. The CDR3 nucleotides are TGTGCCAGCAGCCCAATGGCCGCCAAAAACATTCAGTACTTC. Protein: CASSPMAAKNIQYF.

This clonotype was seen ten or more times. The chain recombines TRBV28 with TRBJ2-2; TRBD2 matches at 7 bases. J lost 4 bases, V lost 2 bases, and 4 bases had no gene match. The CDR3 covers 15 residues. The germline V gene encodes CDR1 MDHEN and CDR2 SYDVKM. The CDR3 nucleotides read TGTGCCAGCAGTTTAGCTAGCGGATCCACCGGGGAGCTGTTTTTT. This gives the protein CASSLASGSTGELFF.

This chain uses TRBV12-3 or TRBV12-4 with TRBJ1-2, with D possibly being TRBD1 (5 bases). CDR3 length: 15 residues. The V end lost 6 bases, the J end lost 0 bases, and 14 bases lay between the germline ends. The chain's CDR3 is CASRRERGTNYGYTF. The CDR3 DNA follows: TGTGCCAGCAGACGGGAACGGGGGACTAACTATGGCTACACCTTC.

This clonotype was seen at least ten times. The CDR3 DNA reads TGTGCCAGCAGTCGGGGAGGGGCCTACGAGCAGTACTTC. Protein product: CASSRGGAYEQYF. The gene calls are TRBV6-5 and TRBJ2-7; 7 bases align to TRBD2. The germline CDR1 and CDR2 sequences are MNHEY and SVGAGI. This CDR3 contains 13 residues. With 5 bases clipped from V and 2 bases from J, the junction kept 3 bases outside the gene matches.

The chain combines TRBV4-1 with TRBJ2-5; 7 bases agree with TRBD2. The CDR3 runs to 17 residues. The J segment lost 5 bases and the V segment lost 1 base, leaving 13 bases of the junction unmatched. CDR1 is MGHRA and CDR2 is YSYEKL in the germline V gene. DNA for the CDR3: TGCGCCAGCAGCCAAGGGGGAGGGGTCAGGGTTTGGGAGACCCAGTACTTC. Encoded protein: CASSQGGGVRVWETQYF.

In its sample, this clonotype was seen many times. The rearrangement uses TRBV6-1 and TRBJ1-5; D perhaps matches TRBD1 (5 bases). CDR1 and CDR2 from the germline V gene are MNHNS and SASEGT. V lost 4 bases to trimming and J lost 3 bases, with 16 bases between them. The CDR3 has 16 amino acids. Here the CDR3 reads CASSGRGWFDNQPQHF. CDR3 coding DNA: TGTGCCAGCAGTGGTCGGGGGTGGTTTGACAATCAGCCCCAGCATTTT.

This clonotype occurred many times. The chain couples TRBV28 to TRBJ2-5; D gene uncertain. The germline gives CDR1 MDHEN, CDR2 SYDVKM. The CDR3 runs to 16 residues. V lost 4 bases and J lost 0, with 15 bases in between. The CDR3 spells CASSSYPQANQETQYF. In nucleotides, the CDR3 is TGTGCCAGCAGTTCCTACCCCCAAGCGAACCAAGAGACCCAGTACTTC.

V usage is TRBV6-2 or TRBV6-3 and J usage is TRBJ2-2, with D possibly matching TRBD2 (6 bases). V dropped 6 bases and J dropped 4 bases, with 24 bases sitting between them. The CDR3 is 18 residues long. Germline V gives CDR1 MNHEY, CDR2 SVGEGT. The CDR3 nucleotides are TGTGCCAGCAGATCCGGGACGGCGGCGGGGTTCGGCACCGGGGAGCTGTTTTTT. Its protein is CASRSGTAAGFGTGELFF.

There are many counts of this clonotype. This chain links TRBV27 with TRBJ2-3; 9 bases fit TRBD2. Germline lookup yields CDR1 MNHEY and CDR2 SMNVEV (reference sequence). The CDR3 is 17 amino acids. J was trimmed by 2 bases and V by 6 bases; bases with no gene match: 12. This chain's CDR3 is CASRPIELAGVTDTQYF. The CDR3 bases are TGTGCCAGCAGACCGATAGAATTAGCGGGAGTCACAGATACGCAGTATTTT.

Worth noting for this clonotype: This may stem from a read error, because a much larger clone lies one nucleotide away. The chain uses TRBV3-1 and TRBJ1-1; TRBD1 matches 7 bases. The CDR3 consists of 12 residues. Germline V gives CDR1 LGHDT, CDR2 YNNKEL (reference sequence). The CDR3 sequence: CASSYQTGSACF. For the CDR3, the DNA is TGTGCCAGCAGCTACCAGACAGGGAGCGCTTGCTTT.

This clonotype was counted ten times or more. This chain connects TRBV12-3 or TRBV12-4 to TRBJ2-5; D could derive from TRBD1 or TRBD2 (5 bases each). The CDR3 length is 14 residues. V was cut by 3 bases and J by 5 bases, with 13 bases left in between. The CDR3 loop reads CASSLAGTRETQYF. The CDR3 coding sequence is TGTGCCAGCAGTTTGGCAGGGACGAGGGAGACCCAGTACTTC.